This T cell receptor beta chain was documented in a study of shared clonotypes between healthy human individuals. Looking at the study overall: A couple of female and a few male donors aged 18 to 49 were enrolled. Study observations and caveats: Only blood was sampled, and tissue TCR repertoires likely differ from blood ones.

Profiling relied on immunoSEQ multiplex PCR, and the TCRdb table lists in-frame clones only, not all of them. The sample lists about 460,000 clones, roughly three quarters occurring once. The CDR3 is 15 amino acids. Germline V CDR1 and CDR2: SNHLY, FYNNEI. Trimming removed 4 bases at V and 3 bases at J, with 12 bases between. Points on this clone: The antigen is undetermined.

The healthy adult donors were HIV-negative and reported no recent acute infections or vaccinations. Adults of Caucasian background living in Nashville, Tennessee made up all donors. The source material was PBMCs. This TCR derives from a woman between 40 and 55 years old in good health. Some clones in this sample may be carry-over from other donors' samples. This rearrangement joins TRBV2 to TRBJ1-4; D perhaps matches TRBD1 (6 bases). This CDR3 reads CASSASGVSNEKLFF. The CDR3 bases are TGTGCCAGCAGTGCCTCAGGGGTGTCTAATGAAAAACTGTTTTTT.